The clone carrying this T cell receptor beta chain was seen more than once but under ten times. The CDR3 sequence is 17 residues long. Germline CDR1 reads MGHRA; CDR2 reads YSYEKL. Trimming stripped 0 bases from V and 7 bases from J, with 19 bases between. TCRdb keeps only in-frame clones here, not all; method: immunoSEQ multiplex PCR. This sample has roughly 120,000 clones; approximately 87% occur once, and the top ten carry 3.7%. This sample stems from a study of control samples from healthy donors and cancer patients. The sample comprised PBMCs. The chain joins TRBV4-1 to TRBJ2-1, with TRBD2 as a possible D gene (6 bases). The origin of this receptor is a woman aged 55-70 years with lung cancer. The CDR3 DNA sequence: TGCGCCAGCAGCCAAGAACCCGTGCTAGCGAGGTCAAATGAGCAGTTCTTC. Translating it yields CASSQEPVLARSNEQFF.